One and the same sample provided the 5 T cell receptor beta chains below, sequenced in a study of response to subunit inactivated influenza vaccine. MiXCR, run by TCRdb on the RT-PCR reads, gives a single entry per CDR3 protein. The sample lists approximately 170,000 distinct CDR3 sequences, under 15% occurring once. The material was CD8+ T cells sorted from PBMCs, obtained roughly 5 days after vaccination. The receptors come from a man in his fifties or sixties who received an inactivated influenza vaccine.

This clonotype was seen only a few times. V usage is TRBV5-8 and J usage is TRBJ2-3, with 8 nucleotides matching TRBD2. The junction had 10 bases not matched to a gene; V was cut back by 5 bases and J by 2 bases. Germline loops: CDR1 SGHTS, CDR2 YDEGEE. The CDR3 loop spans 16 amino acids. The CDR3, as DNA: TGTGCCAGCAGTAGAAATAGCGGGGAGTTCACAGATACGCAGTATTTT. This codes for CASSRNSGEFTDTQYF.

The CDR3 loop reads CASSPDGGYEQYF. The CDR3 coding sequence is TGTGCCAGCTCACCGGATGGGGGCTACGAGCAGTACTTC. The chain carries TRBV18 and TRBJ2-7; D may match TRBD1 or TRBD2 (5 bases each). Germline V gene data show CDR1 as KGHSH and CDR2 as LQKENI. The germline V and J ends were trimmed by 3 bases and 3 bases, with 9 bases remaining between them. The CDR3 runs 13 residues.

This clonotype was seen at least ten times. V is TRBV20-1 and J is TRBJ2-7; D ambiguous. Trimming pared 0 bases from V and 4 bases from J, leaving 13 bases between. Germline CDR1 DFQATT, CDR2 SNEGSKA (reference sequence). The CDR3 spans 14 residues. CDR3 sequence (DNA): TGCAGTGCTAGAGATGTCGGCCTAGAATACGAGCAGTACTTC. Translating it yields CSARDVGLEYEQYF.

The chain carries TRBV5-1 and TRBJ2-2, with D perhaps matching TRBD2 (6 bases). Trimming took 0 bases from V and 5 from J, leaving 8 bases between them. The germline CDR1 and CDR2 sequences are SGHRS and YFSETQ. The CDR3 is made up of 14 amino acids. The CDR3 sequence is CASSLERGTGELFF. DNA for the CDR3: TGCGCCAGCAGCTTGGAACGGGGGACCGGGGAGCTGTTTTTT.

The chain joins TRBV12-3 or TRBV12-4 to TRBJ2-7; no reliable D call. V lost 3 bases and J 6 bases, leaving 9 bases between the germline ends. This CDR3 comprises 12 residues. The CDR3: CASSLVRSEQYF. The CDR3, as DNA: TGTGCCAGCAGTTTGGTCAGGAGCGAGCAGTACTTC.